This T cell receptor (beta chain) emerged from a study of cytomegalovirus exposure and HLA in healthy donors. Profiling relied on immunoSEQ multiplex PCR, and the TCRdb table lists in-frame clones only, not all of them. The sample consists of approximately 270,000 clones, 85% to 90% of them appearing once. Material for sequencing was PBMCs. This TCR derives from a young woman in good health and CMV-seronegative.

The DNA for the CDR3 is TGCGCCAGCAGTCCTGCCGGACAGGGTCTGGGTGAGCAGTACTTC. Translation gives CASSPAGQGLGEQYF. This chain connects TRBV5-1 to TRBJ2-7; 8 bases fit TRBD1. V gave up 5 bases and J gave up 7 bases; unmatched junction bases: 14. Germline V CDR1 and CDR2: SGHRS, YFSETQ. The CDR3 is 15 amino acids.